This TCR beta chain appears in the sequencing data of a study of human versus mouse CDR3 diversity and MHC coevolution (dated 2017 in TCRdb). Background for the entire study: According to reports, the immunoSEQ assay can detect one in 200,000 T cells and keeps multiplex PCR amplification bias to a minimum. Across mouse and human samples, the number of valid reads per sample ranged from about 0.6 x 10^7 to 1.8 x 10^7. Repertoires of human naive CD4 T cells were used as a reference for TCR selection on multiple MHC II alleles and were compared against human-TCR-locus transgenic mice carrying single MHC II. Three healthy volunteer blood donors were included in the human cohort, with one aged 30 to 40, one aged 40 to 49 and one aged 60 to 69 at collection.

Genomic DNA was extracted from the sorted cells using the QIAGEN blood and tissue kit and was quantified on a NanoDrop 1000. The immunoSEQ platform deep sequenced and quantified TCR alpha and beta chains by multiplex PCR of genomic DNA. The paper's processing steps were these. TCR sequences were annotated using IMGT gene and region definitions. As a stand-in for the preselection repertoire, out-of-frame rearrangements were used and set against in-frame clonotypes. The iCHAO1 estimator supplied with the immunoSEQ platform was used to estimate repertoire size. A Gini index, which is based on the Lorenz curve, was applied to in-frame amino acid clonotypes to measure clonal inequality. The intersect function in the R package tcR was used to count shared clonotypes, while the Jaccard index served to score similarity. The R prcomp function was used without normalization to run principal component analysis of V, J and V-J usage frequencies. This immuneACCESS table, as held by TCRdb, lists in-frame sequences with V and J called but not all clones. Of the missing ones, under half trace to an unresolved V gene in checked studies; the others have no known cause. The DNA was the basis for D and trimming; V, J and clone size are from that table. The table for this sample lists around 77,000 clones; 92% of them were counted only once. Around 0.15% of the sample is taken by the ten largest.

In this sample, this clone turned up once. Its antigen remains undetermined. It has no much larger one-base neighbor in the sample; base qualities were not kept. The cysteine opens and the phenylalanine closes a CDR3 of 16 amino acids. Only the CDR3 portion is preserved as DNA: 48 bases, with reading frame beginning at the first base. The germline V gene encodes CDR1 SGHRS and CDR2 YFSETQ. The V and J ends are trimmed by 3 bases and 6 bases, leaving 22 bases between them. Here is what the overall study found, with its caveats: Because human T cells were selected on more than five MHC II alleles, repertoire diversity in humans and mice was not considered directly comparable. Two of the three human donors showed the lowest clonal inequality scores among all compared groups. iCHAO1 estimates gave humans the largest TCR beta repertoire, some 1.5 million clonotypes, attributed likely to selection by multiple MHC II molecules. On average, more CDR3 deletions and insertions were observed in humans than in mice, indicating greater exonuclease and TdT activity.

Fluorescence-activated cell sorting was used to isolate naive CD4 T cells, defined as CD45RO-negative and CD62L-positive, from PBMCs. Approximately 46 ml of fresh peripheral blood was collected from each donor, and PBMCs were isolated by Ficoll density centrifugation. Sorting was performed on a FACSAria III instrument, with purity above 95% for all samples. The receptor was derived from a person aged 30 to 69 in good health. The chain is made from TRBV5-1 and TRBJ2-7; perhaps TRBD1 is the D gene, with 6 bases matching. The sample consisted of naive CD4+ T cells from blood. The sample's cell subset or site label, in plain terms: CD45RO-negative CD62L-positive naive CD4 T cells. For the CDR3, the sequence is CASSSGLVRGSGEQYF. At the DNA level, the sequence is TGCGCCAGCAGCTCAGGTTTGGTCAGGGGATCCGGCGAGCAGTACTTC. Reference TRBV5-1 and TRBJ2-7 proteins supply the regions before and after the CDR3; the full variable domain is: KAGVTQTPRYLIKTRGQQVTLSCSPISGHRSVSWYQQTPGQGLQFLFEYFSETQRNKGNFPGRFSGRQFSNSRSEMNVSTLELGDSALYLCASSSGLVRGSGEQYFGPGTRLTVT.